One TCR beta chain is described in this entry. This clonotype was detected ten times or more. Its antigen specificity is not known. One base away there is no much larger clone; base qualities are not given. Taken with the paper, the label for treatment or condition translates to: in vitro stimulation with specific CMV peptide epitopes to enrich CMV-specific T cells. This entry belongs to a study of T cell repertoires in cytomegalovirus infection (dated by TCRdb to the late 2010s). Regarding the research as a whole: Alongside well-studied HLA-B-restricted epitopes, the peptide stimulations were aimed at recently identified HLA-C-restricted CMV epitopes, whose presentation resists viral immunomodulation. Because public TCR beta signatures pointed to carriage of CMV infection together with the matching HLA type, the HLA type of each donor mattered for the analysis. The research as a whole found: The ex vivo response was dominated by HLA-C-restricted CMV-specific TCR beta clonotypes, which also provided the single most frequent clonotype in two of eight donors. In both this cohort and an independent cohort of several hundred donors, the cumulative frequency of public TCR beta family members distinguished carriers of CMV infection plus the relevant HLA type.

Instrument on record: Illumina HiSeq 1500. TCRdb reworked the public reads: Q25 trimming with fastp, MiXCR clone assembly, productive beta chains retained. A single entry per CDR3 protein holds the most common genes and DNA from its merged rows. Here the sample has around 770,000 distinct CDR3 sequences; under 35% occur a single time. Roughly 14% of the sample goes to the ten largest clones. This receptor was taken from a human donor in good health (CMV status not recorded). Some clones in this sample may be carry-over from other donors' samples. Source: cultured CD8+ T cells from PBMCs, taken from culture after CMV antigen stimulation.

This receptor has the CDR3 CASRLDVEAFF. The base sequence is TGTGCCAGCCGATTAGACGTTGAAGCTTTCTTT. The chain was built from TRBV7-8 and TRBJ1-1, with the D gene too uncertain to name. A distance of 11 bases separates the germline ends of V and J, which lose 8 bases and 7 bases respectively. Based on the germline V gene, the CDR1 and CDR2 sequences are SGHVS and FQNEAQ. Inclusive of the bounding cysteine and phenylalanine, the CDR3 is 11 residues long. The only DNA kept is the CDR3, 33 bases in frame from the first base.